This is a list of T cell receptor beta chains from one sample in a study of memory CD4+ T cells and cytomegalovirus serostatus. Using immunoSEQ multiplex PCR, the repertoire was profiled, and TCRdb retains in-frame clones only, with some absent. This table holds over 40,000 clones, around 80% found once. Sequenced sample: memory CD4+ T cells from blood. Receptor source: an adult in good health and CMV-seronegative. CDR3s include the opening cysteine and the closing phenylalanine or tryptophan. The order of the fields is V gene, J gene, CDR3 protein.

TRBV25-1	TRBJ2-1	CASRGTYNEQFF
TRBV6-1	TRBJ1-2	CASSEVTLGGAIYYGYTF
TRBV10-1	TRBJ2-3	CASSDSGGSSDTQYF
TRBV2	TRBJ2-2	CASREQGPGGELFF
TRBV11-3	TRBJ1-1	CASSSRGGTEAFF
TRBV5-8	TRBJ1-4	CASSLGSPKSNEKLFF
TRBV11-2	TRBJ1-3	CASSLDQRGNTIYF
TRBV7-2	TRBJ1-2	CASSWMTGYTF
TRBV5-4	TRBJ2-2	CASSLDTGELFF
TRBV10-2	TRBJ1-1	CASSDRNTEAFF
TRBV4-2	TRBJ1-2	CASSQGAQNQYGYTF
TRBV9	TRBJ1-1	CASSGAGTLNTEAFF
TRBV19	TRBJ1-6	CASSMDRGLPFSPLHF
TRBV4-2	TRBJ1-3	CASSQDDRAGNTIYF
TRBV10-3	TRBJ1-3	CAISVGQGAFGNTIYF
TRBV5-1	TRBJ2-1	CASSLGTSGSLHEQFF
TRBV12-5	TRBJ2-2	CASGLRPGATGELFF
TRBV2	TRBJ1-4	CASNRGVANEKLFF
TRBV5-1	TRBJ1-4	CASSSRLPTGSGASTNEKLFF
TRBV5-4	TRBJ1-6	CASSRKDSPLHF
TRBV5-1	TRBJ2-7	CASSLRTGGSDEQYF
TRBV5-5	TRBJ1-1	CASSAGLMNTEAFF
TRBV11-2	TRBJ2-7	CASRSGPYEQYF
TRBV6-1	TRBJ1-2	CASIPGSFYGYTF
TRBV11-2	TRBJ2-1	CASSLGVTYNEQFF
TRBV18	TRBJ1-5	CASSDGTAQPQHF
TRBV28	TRBJ2-7	CASSSTGTTWYEQYF
TRBV7-2	TRBJ2-5	CASSLMQGGETQYF
TRBV6-5	TRBJ1-2	CASSYRGGDGYTF
TRBV6-6	TRBJ1-4	CASMTQGGQGKLFF
TRBV6-1	TRBJ1-1	CASSMDRGWTEAFF
TRBV19	TRBJ2-1	CASKQDRSSYNEQFF
TRBV5-1	TRBJ2-7	CASSLVRRGEHEQYF
TRBV2	TRBJ1-4	CASSAGTGDEKLFF
TRBV2	TRBJ1-5	CASNQGGIGNQPQHF
TRBV7-8	TRBJ1-1	CASSLRKGTEAFF
TRBV18	TRBJ2-5	CASSPKETQYF
TRBV29-1	TRBJ2-1	CSGGVREQFF
TRBV5-1	-	CASSFEPSYEQYF
TRBV6-5	TRBJ1-6	CASTREGKDSPLHF
TRBV19	TRBJ1-1	CASRRPQGTEAFF
TRBV20-1	TRBJ2-7	CSASNGNEQYF
TRBV10-2	TRBJ2-7	CASSDRRYEQYF
TRBV15	TRBJ2-1	CATSSATGENEQFF
TRBV7-6	TRBJ2-1	CASSLGQSYNEQFF
TRBV30	TRBJ1-5	CAWRRDTNQPQHF
TRBV5-1	TRBJ2-5	CASSFSGTGTQETQYF
TRBV5-6	TRBJ2-3	CASSLNVGGKYF
TRBV30	TRBJ1-5	CAWSAGGGGQPQHF
TRBV6-1	TRBJ1-3	CASSAWTASGNTIYF
TRBV25-1	TRBJ1-2	CASRDRNYGYTF
TRBV6-1	TRBJ1-1	CAHRRDTEAFF
TRBV28	TRBJ1-1	CASTSGGKNTEAFF
TRBV5-4	TRBJ1-2	CASREDQGGYGYTF
TRBV6-6	TRBJ2-5	CASRSRTSGQETQYF
TRBV18	TRBJ1-1	CASSPDRGETEAFF
TRBV30	TRBJ2-5	CAWSVQETQYF
TRBV7-9	TRBJ1-1	CASSLRSEEAFF
TRBV6-5	TRBJ1-1	CASSFRTGLSQAFF